Below, 5 T cell receptor beta chains from the same sample are listed, as sequenced in a study of blood T cell repertoires in COVID-19. Only in-frame clones appear in the TCRdb table, and some are missing; sequencing was by immunoSEQ multiplex PCR. The sample carries approximately 390,000 clones, 88% recorded once. The sample comprised PBMCs or T cells enriched from blood (not recorded which). Source of these receptors: a middle-aged woman with acute COVID-19.

DNA for the CDR3: TGTGCCAGCAAACAGGGCTGGGGTGGCTACACCTTC. Its translation: CASKQGWGGYTF. This rearrangement joins TRBV12-3 or TRBV12-4 to TRBJ1-2, with D tentatively TRBD1 (6 bases). The CDR3 is made up of 12 amino acids. The V end lost 7 bases, the J end lost 7 bases, and 13 bases lay between the germline ends.

This clone was seen just once. The chain couples TRBV24-1 to TRBJ2-7; tentatively, D is TRBD1 (5 bases). This CDR3 has 18 amino acids. Germline assignment: CDR1 KGHDR and CDR2 SFDVKD. V lost 4 bases and J lost 4, with 25 bases in between. The CDR3 sequence is CATSEGQPLSGGRYEQYF. DNA for the CDR3: TGTGCCACCAGTGAGGGGCAGCCATTATCGGGTGGTCGGTACGAGCAGTACTTC.

The chain is built from TRBV30 and TRBJ1-3; D may be TRBD1 (5 bases). V was cut by 2 bases and J by 0 bases, with 14 bases left in between. The germline gives CDR1 GTSNPN, CDR2 SVGIG (reference sequence). The length of the CDR3 is 16 residues. In DNA form, the CDR3 reads TGTGCCTGGAGTCCCGGACAACCCCACTCTGGAAACACCATATATTTT. It codes for CAWSPGQPHSGNTIYF. Variable domain in full (rest from reference TRBV30 and TRBJ1-3): SQTIHQWPATLVQPVGSPLSLECTVEGTSNPNLYWYRQAAGRGLQLLFYSVGIGQISSEVPQNLSASRPQDRQFILSSKKLLLSDSGFYLCAWSPGQPHSGNTIYFGEGSWLTVV.

The chain recombines TRBV30 with TRBJ2-5, with 10 nucleotides matching TRBD2. The CDR3 extends over 16 amino acids. Per germline, CDR1 GTSNPN and CDR2 SVGIG (reference sequence). Trimming at V came to 3 bases and at J to 5 bases, leaving 12 bases not matched to a gene. CDR3 sequence (DNA): TGTGCCTGGAGGGAGACTGGACTAGCGGTCTCGGAGACCCAGTACTTC. Its protein is CAWRETGLAVSETQYF.

The chain is built from TRBV11-2 and TRBJ1-1, with D possibly being TRBD1 (5 bases). Trimming removed 4 bases from V and 1 base from J, with 7 bases in between. CDR3 length: 13 residues. CDR1 SGHAT and CDR2 FQNNGV come from the germline V gene. CDR3 sequence (DNA): TGTGCCAGCAGCTACAGGACGAACACTGAAGCTTTCTTT. Translating gives CASSYRTNTEAFF.